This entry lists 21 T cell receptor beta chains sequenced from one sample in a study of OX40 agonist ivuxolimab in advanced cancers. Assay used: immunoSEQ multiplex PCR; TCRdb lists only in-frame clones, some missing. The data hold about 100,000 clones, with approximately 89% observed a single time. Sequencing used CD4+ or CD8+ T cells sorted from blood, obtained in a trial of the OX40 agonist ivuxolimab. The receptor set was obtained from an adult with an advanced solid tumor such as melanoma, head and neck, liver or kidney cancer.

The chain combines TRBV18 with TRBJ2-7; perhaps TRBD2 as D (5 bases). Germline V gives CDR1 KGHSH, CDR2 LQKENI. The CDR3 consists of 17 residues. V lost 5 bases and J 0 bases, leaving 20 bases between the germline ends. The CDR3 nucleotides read TGTGCCAGCTCAGGCCAGTCGGGGAGCCGATTCTCCTACGAGCAGTACTTC. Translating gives CASSGQSGSRFSYEQYF.

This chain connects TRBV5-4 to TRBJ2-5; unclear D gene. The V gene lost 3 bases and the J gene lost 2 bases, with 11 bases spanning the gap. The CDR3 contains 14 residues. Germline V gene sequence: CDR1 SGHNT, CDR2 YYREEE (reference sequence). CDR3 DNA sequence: TGTGCCAGCAGCTCAAAAGATACGCAAGAGACCCAGTACTTC. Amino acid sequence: CASSSKDTQETQYF.

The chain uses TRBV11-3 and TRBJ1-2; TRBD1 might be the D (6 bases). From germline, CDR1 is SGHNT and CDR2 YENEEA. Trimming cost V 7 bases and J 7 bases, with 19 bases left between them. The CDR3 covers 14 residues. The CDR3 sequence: CASTSRDIDVGYTF. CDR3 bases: TGTGCCAGCACCTCCCGGGACATCGATGTTGGCTACACCTTC.

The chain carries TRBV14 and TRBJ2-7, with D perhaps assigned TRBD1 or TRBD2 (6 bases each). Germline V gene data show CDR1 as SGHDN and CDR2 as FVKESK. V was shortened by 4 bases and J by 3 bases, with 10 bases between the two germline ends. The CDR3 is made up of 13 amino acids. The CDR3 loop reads CASSRGAHYEQYF. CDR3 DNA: TGTGCCAGCAGCCGGGGGGCCCACTACGAGCAGTACTTC.

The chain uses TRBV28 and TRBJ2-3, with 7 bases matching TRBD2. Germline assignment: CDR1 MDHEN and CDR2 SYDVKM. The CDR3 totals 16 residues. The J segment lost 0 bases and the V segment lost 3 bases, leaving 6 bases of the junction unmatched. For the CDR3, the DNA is TGTGCCAGCAGTTTTCTACTAGCGACCAGCACAGATACGCAGTATTTT. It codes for CASSFLLATSTDTQYF.

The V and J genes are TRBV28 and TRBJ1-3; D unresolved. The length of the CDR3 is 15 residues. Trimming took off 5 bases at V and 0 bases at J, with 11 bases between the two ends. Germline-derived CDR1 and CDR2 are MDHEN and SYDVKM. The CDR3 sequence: CASSLRRFSGNTIYF. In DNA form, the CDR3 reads TGTGCCAGCAGTCTAAGGAGGTTCTCTGGAAACACCATATATTTT.

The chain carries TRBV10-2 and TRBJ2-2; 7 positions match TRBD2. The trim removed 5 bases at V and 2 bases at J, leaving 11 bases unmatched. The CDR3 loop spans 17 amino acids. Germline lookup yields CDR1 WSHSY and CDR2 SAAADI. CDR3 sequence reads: CASSRVRLAENTGELFF. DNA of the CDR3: TGCGCCAGCAGTAGGGTGCGCCTAGCGGAAAACACCGGGGAGCTGTTTTTT.

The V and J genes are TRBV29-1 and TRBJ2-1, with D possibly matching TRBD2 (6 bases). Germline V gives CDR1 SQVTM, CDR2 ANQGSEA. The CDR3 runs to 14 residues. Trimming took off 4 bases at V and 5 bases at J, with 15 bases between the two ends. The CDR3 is CSVGNSGGNNEQFF. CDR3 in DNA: TGCAGCGTTGGAAATAGCGGAGGGAACAATGAGCAGTTCTTC.

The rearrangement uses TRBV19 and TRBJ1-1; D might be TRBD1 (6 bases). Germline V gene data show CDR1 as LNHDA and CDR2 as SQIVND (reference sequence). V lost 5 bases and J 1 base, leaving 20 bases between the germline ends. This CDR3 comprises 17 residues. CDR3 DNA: TGTGCCAGTAGTGCCTCACACCGACAGGAAGGGAACACTGAAGCTTTCTTT. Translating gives CASSASHRQEGNTEAFF.

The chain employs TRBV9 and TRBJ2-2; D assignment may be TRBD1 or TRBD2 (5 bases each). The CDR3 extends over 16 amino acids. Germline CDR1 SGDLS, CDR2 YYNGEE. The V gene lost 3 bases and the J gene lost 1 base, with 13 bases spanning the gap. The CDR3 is CASSARGDGNTGELFF. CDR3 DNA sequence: TGTGCCAGCAGCGCCCGAGGGGACGGGAACACCGGGGAGCTGTTTTTT. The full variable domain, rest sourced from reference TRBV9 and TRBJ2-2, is DSGVTQTPKHLITATGQRVTLRCSPRSGDLSVYWYQQSLDQGLQFLIQYYNGEERAKGNILERFSAQQFPDLHSELNLSSLELGDSALYFCASSARGDGNTGELFFGEGSRLTVL.

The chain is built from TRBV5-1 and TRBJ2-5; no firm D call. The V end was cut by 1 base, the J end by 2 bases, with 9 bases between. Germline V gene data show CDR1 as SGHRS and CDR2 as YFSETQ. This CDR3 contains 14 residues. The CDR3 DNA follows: TGCGCCAGCAGCTTGTGGGCGGAACAAGAGACCCAGTACTTC. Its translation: CASSLWAEQETQYF.

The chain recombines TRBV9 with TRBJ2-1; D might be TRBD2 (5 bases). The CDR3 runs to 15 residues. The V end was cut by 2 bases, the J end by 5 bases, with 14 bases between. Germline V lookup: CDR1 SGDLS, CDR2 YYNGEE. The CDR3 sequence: CASSVRGSPDNEQFF. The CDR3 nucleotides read TGTGCCAGCAGCGTGCGAGGGAGTCCCGACAATGAGCAGTTCTTC.

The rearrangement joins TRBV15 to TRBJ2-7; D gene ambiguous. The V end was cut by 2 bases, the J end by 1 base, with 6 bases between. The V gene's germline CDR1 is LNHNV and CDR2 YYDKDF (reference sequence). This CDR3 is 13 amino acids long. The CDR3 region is CATSRLGSYEQYF. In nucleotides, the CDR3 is TGTGCCACCAGCAGACTCGGGTCCTACGAGCAGTACTTC.

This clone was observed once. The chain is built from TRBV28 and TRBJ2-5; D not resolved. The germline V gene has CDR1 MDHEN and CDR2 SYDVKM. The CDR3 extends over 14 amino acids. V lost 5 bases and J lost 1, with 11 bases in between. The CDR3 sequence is CASSHQHSQETQYF. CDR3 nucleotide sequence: TGTGCCAGCAGTCACCAACACTCCCAAGAGACCCAGTACTTC.

DNA of the CDR3: TGTGCCAGCGCTACAGCTAACTATGGCTACACCTTC. Amino acid sequence: CASATANYGYTF. The rearrangement uses TRBV6-5 and TRBJ1-2; the D is unclear. The ends were cut back, 8 bases at V and 0 bases at J, with 7 bases in the middle. Germline values: CDR1 MNHEY, CDR2 SVGAGI. The CDR3 extends over 12 amino acids.

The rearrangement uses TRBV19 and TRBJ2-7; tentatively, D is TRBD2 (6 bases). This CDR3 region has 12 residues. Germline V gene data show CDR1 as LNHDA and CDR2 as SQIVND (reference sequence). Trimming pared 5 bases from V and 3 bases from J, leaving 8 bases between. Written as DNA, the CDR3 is TGTGCCAGTAGTGGGACTTACTACGAGCAGTACTTC. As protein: CASSGTYYEQYF.

The CDR3: CASSSTDASSYNEQFF. CDR3 sequence (DNA): TGTGCCAGCAGTTCCACGGACGCGAGCTCCTACAATGAGCAGTTCTTC. This sequence joins TRBV6-5 and TRBJ2-1; D remains ambiguous. Looked up from germline, CDR1 is MNHEY and CDR2 is SVGAGI. CDR3 length: 16 residues. V lost 4 bases and J lost 0, with 13 bases in between.

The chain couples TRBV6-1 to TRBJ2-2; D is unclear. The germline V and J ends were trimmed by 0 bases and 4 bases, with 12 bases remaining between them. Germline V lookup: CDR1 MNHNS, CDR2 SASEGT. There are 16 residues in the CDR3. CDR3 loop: CASSEARFIPTGELFF. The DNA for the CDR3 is TGTGCCAGCAGTGAAGCGCGATTCATCCCCACCGGGGAGCTGTTTTTT.

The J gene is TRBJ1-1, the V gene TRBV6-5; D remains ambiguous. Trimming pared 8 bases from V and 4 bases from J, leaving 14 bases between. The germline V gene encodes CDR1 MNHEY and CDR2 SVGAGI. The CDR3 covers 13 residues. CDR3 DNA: TGTGCCAGCGGGTCCGGGCATTTCACTGAAGCTTTCTTT. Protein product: CASGSGHFTEAFF.

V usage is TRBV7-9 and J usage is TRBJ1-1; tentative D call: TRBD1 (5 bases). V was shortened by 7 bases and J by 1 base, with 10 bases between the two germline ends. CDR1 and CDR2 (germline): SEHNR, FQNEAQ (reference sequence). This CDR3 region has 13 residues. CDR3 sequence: CASNPQANTEAFF. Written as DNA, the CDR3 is TGTGCCAGCAACCCACAGGCGAACACTGAAGCTTTCTTT.

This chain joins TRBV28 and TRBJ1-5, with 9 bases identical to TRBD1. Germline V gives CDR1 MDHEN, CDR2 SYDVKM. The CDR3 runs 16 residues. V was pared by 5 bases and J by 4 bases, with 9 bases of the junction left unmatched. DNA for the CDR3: TGTGCCAGCAGTGACGCAAGACAGGGGGAAAATCAGCCCCAGCATTTT. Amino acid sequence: CASSDARQGENQPQHF.